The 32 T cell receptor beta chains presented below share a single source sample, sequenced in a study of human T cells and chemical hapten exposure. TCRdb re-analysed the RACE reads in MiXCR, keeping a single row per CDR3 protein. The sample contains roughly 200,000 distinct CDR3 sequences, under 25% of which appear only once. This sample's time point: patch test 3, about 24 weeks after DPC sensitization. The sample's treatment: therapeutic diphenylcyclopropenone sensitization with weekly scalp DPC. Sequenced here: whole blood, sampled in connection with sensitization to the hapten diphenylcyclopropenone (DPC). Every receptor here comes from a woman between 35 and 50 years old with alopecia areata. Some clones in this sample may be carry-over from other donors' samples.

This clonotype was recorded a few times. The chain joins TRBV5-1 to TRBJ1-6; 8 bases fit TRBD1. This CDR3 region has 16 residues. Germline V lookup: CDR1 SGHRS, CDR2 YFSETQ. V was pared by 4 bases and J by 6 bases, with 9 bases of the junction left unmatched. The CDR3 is CASSPDRGTANSPLHF. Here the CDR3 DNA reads TGCGCCAGCAGCCCTGACAGGGGCACAGCTAATTCACCCCTCCACTTT.

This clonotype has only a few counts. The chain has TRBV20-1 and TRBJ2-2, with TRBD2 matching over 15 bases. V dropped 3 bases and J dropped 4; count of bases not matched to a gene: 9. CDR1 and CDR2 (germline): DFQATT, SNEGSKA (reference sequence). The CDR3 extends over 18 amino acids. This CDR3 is CSASPGLAGGSSTGELFF. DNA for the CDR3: TGCAGTGCTAGTCCGGGACTAGCGGGAGGCTCGAGCACCGGGGAGCTGTTTTTT.

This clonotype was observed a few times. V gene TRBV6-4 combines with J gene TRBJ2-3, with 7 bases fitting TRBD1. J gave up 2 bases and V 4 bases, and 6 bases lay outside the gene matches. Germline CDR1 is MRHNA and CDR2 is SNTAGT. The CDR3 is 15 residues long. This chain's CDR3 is CASSAYDRDTDTQYF. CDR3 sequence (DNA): TGTGCCAGCAGTGCCTACGACAGGGACACAGATACGCAGTATTTT.

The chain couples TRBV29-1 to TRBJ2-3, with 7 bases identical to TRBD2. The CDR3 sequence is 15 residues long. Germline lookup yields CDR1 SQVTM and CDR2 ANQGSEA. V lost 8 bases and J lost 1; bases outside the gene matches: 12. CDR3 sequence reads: CSPSAGVWGTDTQYF. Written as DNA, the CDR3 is TGCAGCCCTTCGGCGGGAGTATGGGGCACAGATACGCAGTATTTT.

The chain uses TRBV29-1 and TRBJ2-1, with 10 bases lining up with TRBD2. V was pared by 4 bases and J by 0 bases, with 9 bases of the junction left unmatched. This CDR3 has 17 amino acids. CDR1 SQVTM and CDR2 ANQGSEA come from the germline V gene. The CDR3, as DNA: TGCAGCGTTGCTGGACAAGCGGGAGGGAGCTCCTACAATGAGCAGTTCTTC. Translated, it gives CSVAGQAGGSSYNEQFF.

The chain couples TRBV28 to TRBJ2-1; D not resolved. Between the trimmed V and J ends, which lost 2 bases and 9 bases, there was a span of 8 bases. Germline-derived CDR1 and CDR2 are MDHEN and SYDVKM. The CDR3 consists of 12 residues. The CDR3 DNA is TGTGCCAGCAGTTTACTAGAGTTTGAGCAGTTCTTC. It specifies CASSLLEFEQFF.

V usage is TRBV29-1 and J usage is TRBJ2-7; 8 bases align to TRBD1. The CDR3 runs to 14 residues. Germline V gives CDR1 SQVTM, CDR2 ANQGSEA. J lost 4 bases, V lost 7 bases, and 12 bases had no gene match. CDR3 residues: CSARSGTGLYEQYF. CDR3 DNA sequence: TGCAGCGCCCGTTCCGGGACAGGCTTATACGAGCAGTACTTC.

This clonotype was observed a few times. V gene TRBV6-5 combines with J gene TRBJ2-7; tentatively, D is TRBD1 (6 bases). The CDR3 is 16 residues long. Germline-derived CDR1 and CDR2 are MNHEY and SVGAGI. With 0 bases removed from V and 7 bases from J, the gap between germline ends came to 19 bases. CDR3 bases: TGTGCCAGCAGTTACTCCCCTACGGGACAAGAGACTGAGCAGTACTTC. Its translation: CASSYSPTGQETEQYF.

CDR3 DNA: TGTGCCAGCAGTGAAGGTAGGAATGAGCAGTTCTTC. Amino acid sequence: CASSEGRNEQFF. The chain has TRBV25-1 and TRBJ2-1; no definite D call. Trimming removed 2 bases from V and 7 bases from J, with 6 bases in between. Per germline, CDR1 MGHDK and CDR2 SYGVNS. The CDR3 totals 12 residues. Based on the CDR3 plus reference TRBV25-1 and TRBJ2-1, the full variable domain is EADIYQTPRYLVIGTGKKITLECSQTMGHDKMYWYQQDPGMELHLIHYSYGVNSTEKGDLSSESTVSRIRTEHFPLTLESARPSHTSQYLCASSEGRNEQFFGPGTRLTVL.

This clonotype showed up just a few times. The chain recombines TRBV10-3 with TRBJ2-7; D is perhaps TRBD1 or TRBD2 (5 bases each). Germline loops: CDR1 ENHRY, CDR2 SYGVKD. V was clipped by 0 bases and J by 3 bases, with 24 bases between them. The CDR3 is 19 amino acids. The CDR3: CAISESTLSSGPRHYEQYF. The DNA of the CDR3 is TGTGCCATCAGTGAGTCCACACTTTCTTCGGGACCGCGGCACTACGAGCAGTACTTC.

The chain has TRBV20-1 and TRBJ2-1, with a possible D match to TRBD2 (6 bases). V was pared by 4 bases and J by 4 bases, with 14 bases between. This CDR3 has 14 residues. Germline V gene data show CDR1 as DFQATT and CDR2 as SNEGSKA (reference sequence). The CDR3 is CSATRDSLYNEQFF. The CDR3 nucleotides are TGCAGTGCTACACGGGACTCCCTATACAATGAGCAGTTCTTC.

DNA of the CDR3: TGTGCCAGCAGCAGACAGGGCCTGGGTGAAGCTTTCTTT. This encodes CASSRQGLGEAFF. The rearrangement uses TRBV13 and TRBJ1-1; 7 nucleotides match TRBD1. J gave up 7 bases and V 5 bases, and 7 bases lay outside the gene matches. The CDR3 covers 13 residues. Germline V gene sequence: CDR1 PRHDT, CDR2 FYEKMQ (reference sequence).

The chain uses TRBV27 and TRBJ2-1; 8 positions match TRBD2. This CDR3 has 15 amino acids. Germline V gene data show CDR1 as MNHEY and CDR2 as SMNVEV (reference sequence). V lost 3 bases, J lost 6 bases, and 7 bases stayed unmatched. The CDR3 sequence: CASSFLQRESNEQFF. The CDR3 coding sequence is TGTGCCAGCAGTTTTCTCCAGCGGGAGTCCAATGAGCAGTTCTTC.

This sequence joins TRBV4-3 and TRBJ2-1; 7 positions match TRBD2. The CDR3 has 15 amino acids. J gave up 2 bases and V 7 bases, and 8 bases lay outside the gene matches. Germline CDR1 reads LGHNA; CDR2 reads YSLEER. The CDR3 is CASTRERETYNEQFF. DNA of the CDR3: TGCGCCAGCACCCGAGAGCGGGAAACCTACAATGAGCAGTTCTTC.

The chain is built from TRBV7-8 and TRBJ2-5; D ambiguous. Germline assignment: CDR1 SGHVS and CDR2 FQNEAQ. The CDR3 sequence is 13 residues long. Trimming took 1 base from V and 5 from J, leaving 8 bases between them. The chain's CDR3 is CASSLDPQETQYF. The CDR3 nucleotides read TGTGCCAGCAGCTTAGACCCCCAGGAGACCCAGTACTTC.

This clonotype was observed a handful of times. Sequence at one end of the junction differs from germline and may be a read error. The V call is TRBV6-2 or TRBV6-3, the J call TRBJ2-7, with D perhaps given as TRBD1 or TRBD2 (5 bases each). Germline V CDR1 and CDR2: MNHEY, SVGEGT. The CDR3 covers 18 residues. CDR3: CASRYFGERMLSGNEQYF. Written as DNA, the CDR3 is TGTGCCAGCAGGTACTTTGGGGAGCGGATGCTCTCAGGGAACGAGCAGTACTTC.

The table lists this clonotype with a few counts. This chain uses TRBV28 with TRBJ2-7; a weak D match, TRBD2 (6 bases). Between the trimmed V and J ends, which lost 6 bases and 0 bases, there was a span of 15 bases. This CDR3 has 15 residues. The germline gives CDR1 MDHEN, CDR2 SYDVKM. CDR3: CASSGGVFSSYEQYF. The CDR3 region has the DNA TGTGCCAGCAGCGGAGGGGTCTTCAGCTCCTACGAGCAGTACTTC.

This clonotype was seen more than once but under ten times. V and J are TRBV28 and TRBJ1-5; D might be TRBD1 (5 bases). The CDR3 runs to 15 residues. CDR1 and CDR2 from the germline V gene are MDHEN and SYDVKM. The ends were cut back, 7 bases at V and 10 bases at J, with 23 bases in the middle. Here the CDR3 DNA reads TGTGCCAGCACCATGGGACGGACGTCCCGCTATCCCCAGCATTTT. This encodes CASTMGRTSRYPQHF.

As DNA, the CDR3 is TGTGCCAGCAGCTTAGCGGCTAGCGGGAGCACAGATACGCAGTATTTT. Its protein is CASSLAASGSTDTQYF. This chain connects TRBV7-2 to TRBJ2-3; 8 positions match TRBD2. Per germline, CDR1 SGHTA and CDR2 FQGNSA. Trimming took 0 bases from V and 0 from J; bases not matched to a gene: 2. This CDR3 has 16 amino acids.

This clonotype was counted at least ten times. This CDR3 is CASTTPTYEQYF. Here the CDR3 DNA reads TGTGCCAGCACCACCCCAACCTACGAGCAGTACTTC. The rearrangement uses TRBV28 and TRBJ2-7; D uncertain. Germline V gives CDR1 MDHEN, CDR2 SYDVKM. The CDR3 totals 12 residues. V lost 7 bases, J lost 2 bases, and 9 bases lay in between.

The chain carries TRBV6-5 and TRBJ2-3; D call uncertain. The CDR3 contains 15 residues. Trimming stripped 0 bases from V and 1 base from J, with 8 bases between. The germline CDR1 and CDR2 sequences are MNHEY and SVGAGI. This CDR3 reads CASSYSPHGTDTQYF. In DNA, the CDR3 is TGTGCCAGCAGTTACTCCCCCCACGGCACAGATACGCAGTATTTT.

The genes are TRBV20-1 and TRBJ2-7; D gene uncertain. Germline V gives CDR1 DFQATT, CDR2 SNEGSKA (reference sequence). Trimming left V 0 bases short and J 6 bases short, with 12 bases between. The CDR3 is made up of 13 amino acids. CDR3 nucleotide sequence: TGCAGTGCTAGAGATTCTTCCGCCGGCGAGCAGTACTTC. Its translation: CSARDSSAGEQYF.

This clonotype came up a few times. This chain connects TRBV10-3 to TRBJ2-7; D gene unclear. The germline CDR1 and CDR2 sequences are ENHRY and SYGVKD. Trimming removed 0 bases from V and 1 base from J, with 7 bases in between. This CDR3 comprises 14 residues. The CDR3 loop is CAISESARSYEQYF. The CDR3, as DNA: TGTGCCATCAGTGAGTCGGCCAGATCCTACGAGCAGTACTTC.

The CDR3 DNA is TGTGCCATCAGGGGACAGGGGTACGAGACCCAGTACTTC. Translating it yields CAIRGQGYETQYF. This chain uses TRBV10-3 with TRBJ2-5, with 10 nucleotides matching TRBD1. Germline-derived CDR1 and CDR2 are ENHRY and SYGVKD. The CDR3 has 13 residues. After removal of 6 bases from V and 5 bases from J, the junction contained 3 bases not matched to a gene.

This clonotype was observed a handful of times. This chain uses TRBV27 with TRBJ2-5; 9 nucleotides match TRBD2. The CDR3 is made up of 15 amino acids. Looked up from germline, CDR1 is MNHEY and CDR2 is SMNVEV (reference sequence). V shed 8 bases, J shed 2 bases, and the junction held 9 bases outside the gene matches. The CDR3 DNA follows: TGTGCCAGCCACACGGGGCTAGCGGGACAAGAGACCCAGTACTTC. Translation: CASHTGLAGQETQYF.

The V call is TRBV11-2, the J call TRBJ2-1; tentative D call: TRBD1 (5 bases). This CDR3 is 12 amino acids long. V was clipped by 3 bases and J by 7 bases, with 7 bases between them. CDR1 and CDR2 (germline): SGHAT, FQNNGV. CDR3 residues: CASSFRANEQFF. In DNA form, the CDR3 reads TGTGCCAGCAGCTTCAGGGCTAATGAGCAGTTCTTC.

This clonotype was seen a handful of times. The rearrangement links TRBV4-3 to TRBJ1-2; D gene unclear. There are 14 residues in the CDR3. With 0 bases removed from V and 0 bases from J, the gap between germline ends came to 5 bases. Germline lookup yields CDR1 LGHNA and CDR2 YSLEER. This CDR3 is CASSQDLTNYGYTF. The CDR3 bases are TGCGCCAGCAGCCAAGACCTAACTAACTATGGCTACACCTTC.

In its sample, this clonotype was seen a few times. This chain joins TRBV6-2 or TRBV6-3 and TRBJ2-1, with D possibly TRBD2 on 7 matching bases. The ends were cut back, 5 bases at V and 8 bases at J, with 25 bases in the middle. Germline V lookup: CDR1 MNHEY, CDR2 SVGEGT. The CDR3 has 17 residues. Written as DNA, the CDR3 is TGTGCCAGCAGTCTCCCCGACGGGGGGCGAGTATACGATGAGCAGTTCTTC. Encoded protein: CASSLPDGGRVYDEQFF.

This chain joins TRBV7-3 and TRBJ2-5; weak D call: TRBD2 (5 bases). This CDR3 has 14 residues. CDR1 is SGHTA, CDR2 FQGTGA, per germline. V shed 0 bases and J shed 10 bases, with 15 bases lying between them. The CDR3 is CASSLTDGSGDQYF. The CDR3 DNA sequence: TGTGCCAGCAGCTTAACAGACGGGTCCGGGGACCAGTACTTC.

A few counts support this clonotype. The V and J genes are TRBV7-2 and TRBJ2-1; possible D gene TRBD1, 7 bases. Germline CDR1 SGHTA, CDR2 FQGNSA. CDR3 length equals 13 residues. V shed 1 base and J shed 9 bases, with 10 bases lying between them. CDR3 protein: CASSLDQGGEQFF. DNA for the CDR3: TGTGCCAGCAGCTTAGATCAGGGGGGTGAGCAGTTCTTC. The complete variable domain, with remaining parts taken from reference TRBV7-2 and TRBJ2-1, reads GAGVSQSPSNKVTEKGKDVELRCDPISGHTALYWYRQSLGQGLEFLIYFQGNSAPDKSGLPSDRFSAERTGGSVSTLTIQRTQQEDSAVYLCASSLDQGGEQFFGPGTRLTVL.

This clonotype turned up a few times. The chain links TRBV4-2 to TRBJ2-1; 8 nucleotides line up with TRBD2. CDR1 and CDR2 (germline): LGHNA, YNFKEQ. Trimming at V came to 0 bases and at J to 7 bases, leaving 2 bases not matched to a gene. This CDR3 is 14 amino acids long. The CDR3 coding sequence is TGTGCCAGCAGCCAAGAAGGGACTAGAAATGAGCAGTTCTTC. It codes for CASSQEGTRNEQFF.

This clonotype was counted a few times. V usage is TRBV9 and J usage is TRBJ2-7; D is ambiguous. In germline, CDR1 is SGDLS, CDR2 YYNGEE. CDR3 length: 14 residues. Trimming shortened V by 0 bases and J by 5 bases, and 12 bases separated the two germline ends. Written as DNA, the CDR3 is TGTGCCAGCAGCGTAGCGTCCCAAGGCCACGAGCAGTACTTC. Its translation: CASSVASQGHEQYF.